Below, one TCR beta chain is given with its context. This clone's antigen is unknown. No much larger clone is present one base from it, and per-base qualities are unavailable. For the CD8 naive samples, CD45RO-negative cells were positively selected for CCR7, yielding a CD45RA+CCR7+ population from which TemRA cells were excluded. Healthy HIV-negative adults with no recently reported acute infections or vaccinations were included as donors. Every donor was a Caucasian adult residing in Nashville, Tennessee, USA. Blood was collected by leukapheresis, and PBMCs were isolated by Ficoll-Histopaque density gradient centrifugation and then cryopreserved in liquid nitrogen vapor phase. Purity and quantity of every magnetically sorted T cell population were checked by analytical flow cytometry. Each sorted fraction had its genomic DNA isolated and then quantified by UV absorbance on a Nanodrop 2000c. Using the deep immunoSEQ assay, multiplex PCR amplified TCR CDR3 regions from genomic DNA. Extracted genomic DNA from each cell subset was spread evenly across all wells of several immunoSEQ 96-well plates, with each plate serving as a replicate. For sorted subsets, each replicate PCR was loaded with approximately 0.2 ug genomic DNA, equivalent to 25,000 to 30,000 T cell genomes. The purified libraries were quantified using a Qubit 3.0 fluorometer, sized with a Bioanalyzer 2100, and then quantified again using the KAPA Library Quantification kit. A separate single-read 150-cycle Illumina NextSeq 550 flow cell was used to sequence each immunoSEQ 96-well plate. Regarding the original processing steps: Because only junctional sequences without quality scores were contained in the immunoSEQ output, filtering matching that applied to full-length reads could not be performed. Sequences were annotated with PyIR, a Python wrapper for IgBLAST v1.9, using IMGT germline references to assign V/J genes and CDR3. Reads were removed for weak V/J assignments (E-value above 1e-6), missing CDR3, stop codons, out-of-frame junctions, or ambiguous translated residues. V3J clonotypes were defined as sequences sharing an identical inferred V gene, J gene, and CDR3 amino acid sequence. To compute the percentage overlap between repertoires, the number of shared unique clonotypes was divided by the size of the smaller repertoire. Repertoire richness was assessed with RTK rarefaction, the Chao1 estimator, and Recon v2.1 estimates of unobserved clonotypes. For all TCRbeta clonotypes obtained by the gDNA method from several donors, generation probabilities were computed with OLGA. Here the immuneACCESS table is served through TCRdb, limited to in-frame sequences with V and J called. Missing clones are a known gap in these copies; in checked studies unresolved V genes cover under half, and the rest lacks a known reason. V, J and clone size are taken as reported in that table, and D and trimming were inferred from the DNA itself. Present in this sample are fewer than 1 million clones, roughly 96% of which were seen just once. The leading ten clones occupy roughly 0.23% of the sample.

This sample stems from a study of shared clonotypes between healthy human individuals (TCRdb year 2020). In the study overall: The cohort included three men and a couple of women between 18 and 49 years of age. For each donor, three plates each were used for CD4 naive and CD4 memory, two plates were used for CD8 naive, and one plate was used for CD8 memory. To estimate repertoire size and how much clonotype sharing occurs between individuals, the study deeply sequenced the blood TCR repertoires of five healthy adults. Different laboratories and diverse techniques were used to prepare libraries and sequence TCR repertoires, to increase sequencing depth and limit assay-specific biases. Between about 0.85 and 10 billion PBMCs per donor were obtained by leukapheresis.

Broad study findings and their caveats: When a handful of donors were compared, the shared fraction of clonotypes was 5% to 6.5% for naive CD4, around 3.5% for naive CD8, roughly 2.5% for memory CD4, and roughly 0.4% for memory CD8. Based on pairwise subsampling, the degree of clonotype sharing among donors was expected to be affected by sequencing depth. Clonotypes shared by all four sorted-subset donors showed higher generation probabilities than non-shared clonotypes. The small number of donors limited the genetic and exposure-history diversity represented. Even with the large sequencing depth, rarefaction of the sorted-subset datasets indicated that sequencing was incomplete. Only blood was sampled, and tissue TCR repertoires likely differ from those in blood. Naive subsets generally had larger estimated clonotype richness than memory subsets did.

Taken from cysteine to phenylalanine, the CDR3 has 13 residues. The retained sequence is limited to the CDR3, 39 bases, with the frame set at the first base. In the germline V gene, CDR1 corresponds to SNHLY and CDR2 to FYNNEI. Compared with germline, V lacks 5 bases and J lacks 5 bases; bases without a gene match: 3. The rearrangement joined TRBV2 to TRBJ2-7; 10 junctional bases match TRBD1. The TCR sequence derives from a man aged 25-45 years in good health. Sequencing was done on a sample of naive CD8+ T cells sorted from blood. The cell subset or site tag for this specimen amounts to: CD45RA+CCR7+. In nucleotide form, the sequence is TGTGCCAGCAGTTCCGGGACAGGGGACGAGCAGTACTTC. The translation is CASSSGTGDEQYF.